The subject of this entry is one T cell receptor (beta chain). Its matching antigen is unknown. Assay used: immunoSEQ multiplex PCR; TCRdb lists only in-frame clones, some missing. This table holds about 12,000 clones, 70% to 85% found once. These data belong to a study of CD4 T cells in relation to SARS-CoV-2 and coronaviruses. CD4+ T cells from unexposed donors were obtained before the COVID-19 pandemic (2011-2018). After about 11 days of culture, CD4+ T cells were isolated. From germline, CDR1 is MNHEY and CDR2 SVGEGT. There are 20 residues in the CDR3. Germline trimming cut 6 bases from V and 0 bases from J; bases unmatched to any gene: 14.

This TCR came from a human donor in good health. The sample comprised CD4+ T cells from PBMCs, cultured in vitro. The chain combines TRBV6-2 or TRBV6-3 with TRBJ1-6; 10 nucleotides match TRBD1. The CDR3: CASRPAPGQGPSSYNSPLHF. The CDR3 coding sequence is TGTGCCAGCAGGCCTGCTCCGGGACAGGGGCCAAGCTCCTATAATTCACCCCTCCACTTT.